A selection of T cell receptor beta chains follows, all from one sample in a study of T-cell reconstitution after alpha-beta-depleted transplantation in children. Using its own MiXCR run on the PCR reads, TCRdb lists one record per CDR3 protein. The data contain around 410,000 distinct CDR3 sequences, about 11% of them seen just once; the ten biggest clones take up 4.5% to 7%. The sample consisted of PBMCs from the stem cell graft donor, taken from the stem cell graft. The receptors come from a human donor who donated a stem cell graft to a child with acute myeloid leukemia. Both conserved end residues are part of each CDR3. A D gene is named only where the DNA matches it firmly. A row's size may be missing; if present it is once, few, many or a size class.

TRBV10-2	TRBJ1-2	-	many	TGCGCCAGCAGTGAGATAGGACAGAATGGCTACACCTTC	CASSEIGQNGYTF
TRBV7-2	TRBJ1-2	TRBD1	few	TGTGCCAGCAGCGGCCCGGGCAGGGGGCTTGGCTACACCTTC	CASSGPGRGLGYTF
TRBV7-8	TRBJ2-1	TRBD2	few	TGTGCCAGCAGCCGAGAGAGCGGGAGGGTTTTGGATGAGCAGTTCTTC	CASSRESGRVLDEQFF
TRBV6-1	TRBJ2-1	-	-	TGTGCCAGCAGTGAAGTGGGGGGGCGAGGTTTTTACAATGAGCAGTTCTTC	CASSEVGGRGFYNEQFF
TRBV29-1	TRBJ1-1	-	-	TGCAGCGTTGGCAGGCCCGTAGGTGAAGCTTTCTTT	CSVGRPVGEAFF
TRBV4-3	TRBJ2-5	-	few	TGCGCCAGCAGCCAAGACGTCAGGTACCAAGAGACCCAGTACTTC	CASSQDVRYQETQYF
TRBV27	TRBJ2-2	TRBD1	-	TGTGCCAGCAGTTTTCAAGCCGGGACAGCGAACACCGGGGAGCTGTTTTTT	CASSFQAGTANTGELFF
TRBV10-3	TRBJ2-1	-	many	TGTGCCATCAGTGAACGTCGGGGTAGGAATGAGCAGTTCTTC	CAISERRGRNEQFF
TRBV5-1	TRBJ2-2	-	many	TGCGCCAGCAGCTCTGGACAGTTCGGGGAGCTGTTTTTT	CASSSGQFGELFF
TRBV4-1	TRBJ1-2	-	few	TGCGCCAGCAGCCAAGGCGAACAGAACTATGGCTACACCTTC	CASSQGEQNYGYTF
TRBV7-2	TRBJ1-2	TRBD1	few	TGTGCCAGCAGACAGGGGTCCCACCCGGGTGGCTACACCTTC	CASRQGSHPGGYTF
TRBV7-2	TRBJ2-1	TRBD2	-	TGTGCCAGCAGCCCCCAGCGGGAGGGCCGAAATGAGCAGTTCTTC	CASSPQREGRNEQFF
TRBV4-2	TRBJ1-5	-	few	TGTGCCAGCAGCCAAGGCCGACAAAGCAATCAGCCCCAGCATTTT	CASSQGRQSNQPQHF
TRBV6-5	TRBJ2-5	TRBD2	few	TGTGCCAGCGGTACTAGCGGGGGGGCCGGAGAGACCCAGTACTTC	CASGTSGGAGETQYF
TRBV30	TRBJ2-2	TRBD2	-	TGTGCCTGGACACTAGCGGGGAGGGCCTGGGGCACCGGGGAGCTGTTTTTT	CAWTLAGRAWGTGELFF
TRBV4-1	TRBJ2-3	-	-	TGCGCCAGCAGCCAAGCAAATGATGCAGATACGCAGTATTTT	CASSQANDADTQYF
TRBV12-3/TRBV12-4	TRBJ2-2	-	once	TGTGCCAGCAGTTTTGGGGGGGGGGAGCTGTTTTTT	CASSFGGGELFF
TRBV5-1	TRBJ2-1	TRBD2	-	TGCGCCAGCAAACTAGCGGATGCCTACAATGAGCAGTTCTTC	CASKLADAYNEQFF
TRBV5-1	TRBJ2-5	-	-	TGCGCCAGCAGCTCCGTGGGGTCGGGAGAGACCCAGTACTTC	CASSSVGSGETQYF
TRBV12-3/TRBV12-4	TRBJ1-2	-	few	TGTGCCAGCAGTTTGCCAGGGAGGATTGGCTACACCTTC	CASSLPGRIGYTF
TRBV18	TRBJ1-5	-	-	TGTGCCAGCTCACCATCGGGGATTTTGGGTCAGCCCCAGCATTTT	CASSPSGILGQPQHF
TRBV30	TRBJ2-1	TRBD2	-	TGTGCCTGGAGTTATAGCGGGAGCTCCTACAATGAGCAGTTCTTC	CAWSYSGSSYNEQFF
TRBV19	TRBJ1-3	-	-	TGTGCCAGTAGAACAGGGTCTCTCTGGAACACCATATATTTT	CASRTGSLWNTIYF
TRBV5-6	TRBJ1-4	TRBD1	-	TGTGCCAGCAGCTGGACAGGGAGCACTAATGAAAAACTGTTTTTT	CASSWTGSTNEKLFF
TRBV11-1	TRBJ2-5	-	many	TGTGCCAGCAGCTTAGCGGGGTATAAAGCGCCCAGGGGATTGGAGACCCAGTACTTC	CASSLAGYKAPRGLETQYF
TRBV6-1	TRBJ2-1	TRBD1	many	TGTGCCAGCAGATCAGGGGGCGCGGGGCCCTACAATGAGCAGTTCTTC	CASRSGGAGPYNEQFF
TRBV6-2/TRBV6-3	TRBJ1-5	-	-	TGTGCCAGCAGTACCCGGGTGTGGGACACACACAGCAATCAGCCCCAGCATTTT	CASSTRVWDTHSNQPQHF
TRBV12-3/TRBV12-4	TRBJ1-2	TRBD1	few	TGTGCCAGCAGGGGACAGGGTAATTATGGCTACACCTTC	CASRGQGNYGYTF
TRBV5-8	TRBJ2-1	TRBD2	-	TGTGCCAGCAGCTTGGGGCCGGGAGGGGCCTACAATGAGCAGTTCTTC	CASSLGPGGAYNEQFF
TRBV11-2	TRBJ1-4	TRBD1	few	TGTGCCAGCGGATCCGGACAGGGCCAGGAAAAACTGTTTTTT	CASGSGQGQEKLFF
TRBV5-1	TRBJ2-1	-	many	TGCGCCAGCAGCACCCCCCAGGGTAATGAGCAGTTCTTC	CASSTPQGNEQFF
TRBV11-1	TRBJ2-1	-	few	TGTGCCAGCAGCCCAGCCTATTCGTTGACGGGAAGGAGGGATGAGCAGTTCTTC	CASSPAYSLTGRRDEQFF
TRBV9	TRBJ2-5	-	-	TGTGCCAGCAGCGTAGGGGGGCCCTCTGGGGAGACCCAGTACTTC	CASSVGGPSGETQYF
TRBV18	TRBJ1-1	-	few	TGTGCCAGCTCGAAAGAACAGAACACTGAAGCTTTCTTT	CASSKEQNTEAFF
TRBV5-5	TRBJ2-3	-	many	TGTGCCAGCAGCTTGCCTAGCGCAACCACCACAGATACGCAGTATTTT	CASSLPSATTTDTQYF
TRBV7-2	TRBJ1-1	-	few	TGTGCCAGCAGCTTAGACCCGGCCATGAACACTGAAGCTTTCTTT	CASSLDPAMNTEAFF
TRBV29-1	TRBJ2-3	TRBD1	-	TGCAGCGTCGCCGGGGACAGGGAAACAGATACGCAGTATTTT	CSVAGDRETDTQYF
TRBV20-1	TRBJ2-1	TRBD2	-	TGCAGTGCTAGAGATTGGGGGGGAGAGGGCAATGAGCAGTTCTTC	CSARDWGGEGNEQFF
TRBV12-3/TRBV12-4	TRBJ2-1	TRBD1	many	TGTGCCAGCAGATACGGACAGGTCACGGGTGAGCAGTTCTTC	CASRYGQVTGEQFF
TRBV18	TRBJ1-1	TRBD1	few	TGTGCCAGCTCACCACGACAGGGGGCAACCGGTGGTAACACTGAAGCTTTCTTT	CASSPRQGATGGNTEAFF